This passage covers 2 T cell receptor beta chains from one sample sequenced in a study of CD8 T cells in ankylosing spondylitis. TCRdb used MiXCR to reprocess the 5' RACE reads, holding one entry per CDR3 protein. The top ten clones hold approximately 4% of a sample with approximately 42,000 distinct CDR3 sequences, more than 3% of them seen once. Specimen: blood, either unsorted or a sorted T cell fraction (not recorded which). The receptors originated from a female donor with ankylosing spondylitis or in good health (not recorded which).

By sample fraction, this clonotype is medium-sized. The J gene is TRBJ2-3, the V gene TRBV9; 14 positions agree with TRBD2. Germline CDR1 SGDLS, CDR2 YYNGEE. The CDR3 loop spans 19 amino acids. J gave up 3 bases and V 4 bases, and 13 bases lay outside the gene matches. CDR3 region: CASSPYLGLAGGGTDTQYF. The CDR3 region has the DNA TGTGCCAGCAGCCCGTACCTCGGACTAGCGGGGGGCGGAACAGATACGCAGTATTTT.

This clonotype came up many times. The J gene is TRBJ2-3, the V gene TRBV9; 10 nucleotides line up with TRBD2. CDR1 and CDR2 from the germline V gene are SGDLS and YYNGEE. This CDR3 is 17 amino acids long. V dropped 0 bases and J dropped 6; count of bases not matched to a gene: 10. CDR3 coding DNA: TGTGCCAGCAGCGTAGATGATAGCGGGGGGCTACGGGATACGCAGTATTTT. Protein sequence: CASSVDDSGGLRDTQYF.